This T cell receptor beta chain was captured in a study of human T cells and chemical hapten exposure. Time point reported: healthy volunteer bleed at 6 weeks. Total RNA was isolated from whole blood that had not been fractionated. TCRdb itself ran the RACE reads through MiXCR, one entry per CDR3 protein. In the table there are about 37,000 distinct CDR3 sequences, about 5.5% of which are singletons. The CDR3 has 11 amino acids. From germline, CDR1 is SNHLY and CDR2 FYNNEI. Trimming removed 6 bases at V and 6 bases at J, with 3 bases between. In its sample, this clonotype was seen many times. What was sequenced was whole blood. This TCR came from a human donor in good health. Some clones in this sample may be carry-over from other donors' samples. The chain couples TRBV2 to TRBJ1-6, with no clear D. The CDR3 DNA reads as TGTGCCAGCAGCAGTAATTCACCCCTCCACTTT. This codes for CASSSNSPLHF.